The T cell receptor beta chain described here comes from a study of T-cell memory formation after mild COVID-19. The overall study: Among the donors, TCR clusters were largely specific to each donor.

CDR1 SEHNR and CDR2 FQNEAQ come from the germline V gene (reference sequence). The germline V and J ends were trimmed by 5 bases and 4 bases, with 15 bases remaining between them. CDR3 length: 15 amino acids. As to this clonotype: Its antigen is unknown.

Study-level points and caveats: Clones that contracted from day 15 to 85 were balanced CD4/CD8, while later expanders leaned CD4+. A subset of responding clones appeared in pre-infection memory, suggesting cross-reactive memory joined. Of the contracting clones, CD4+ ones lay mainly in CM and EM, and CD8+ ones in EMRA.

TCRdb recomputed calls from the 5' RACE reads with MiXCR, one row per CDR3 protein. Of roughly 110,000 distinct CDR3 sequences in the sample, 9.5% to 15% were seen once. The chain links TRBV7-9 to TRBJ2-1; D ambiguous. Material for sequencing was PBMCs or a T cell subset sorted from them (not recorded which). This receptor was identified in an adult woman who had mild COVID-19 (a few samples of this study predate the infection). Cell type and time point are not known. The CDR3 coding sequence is TGTGCCAGCAGCCACGGAAGGGATTCTTACAATGAGCAGTTCTTC. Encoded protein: CASSHGRDSYNEQFF.